This T cell receptor (beta chain) was retrieved from a study of identical twins. Study-wide points: Interpretation of the results relied on cross-sectional statistical analysis and not on following the same donors. Clonotypes of the beta chain that were abundant in cord blood carried fewer insertions (memory repertoires showed none). Out-of-frame alpha sequences that twins shared showed excess low generation probability.

Note on this clonotype: Antigen unknown.

The germline CDR1 and CDR2 sequences are LGHNA and YNFKEQ. The V gene lost 1 base and the J gene lost 8 bases, with 24 bases spanning the gap. The CDR3 contains 18 residues. A universal primer site was incorporated via template switching, and the cDNA contained unique molecular identifiers. TCRdb itself ran the 5' RACE reads through MiXCR, one entry per CDR3 protein. The table includes approximately 670,000 distinct CDR3 sequences, 6% to 6.5% detected once. The genes are TRBV4-2 and TRBJ2-1; weak D call: TRBD1 (5 bases). Sequencing was carried out using naive T cells sorted from blood. The TCR comes from a man aged 18-30 years in good health. Written as DNA, the CDR3 is TGTGCCAGCAGCCAAGGAAGACAGTTCCCGGTCCCCTCGGATGAGCAGTTCTTC. Its translation: CASSQGRQFPVPSDEQFF.